Sequencing of this TCR beta chain was carried out in a study of shared clonotypes between healthy human individuals. Study-wide results and caveats: Sequencing of the sorted subsets was shown by rarefaction to be incomplete despite large depth.

This CDR3 has 14 amino acids. Trimming left V 2 bases short and J 4 bases short, with 12 bases between. Germline CDR1 reads SGHTA; CDR2 reads FQGNSA. CD4+ cells underwent separation, giving CD45RA+ naive and CD45RA-negative memory subsets. Sequencing was performed with immunoSEQ multiplex PCR; in TCRdb, only in-frame clones are kept and a portion is missing. The sample holds about 2.3 million clones; over 90% are singletons and the top ten take about 0.39%. Comments on this clone: Its antigen remains unidentified.

The chain employs TRBV7-2 and TRBJ2-7, with a tentative D call TRBD2 (5 bases). This receptor was taken from a man between 18 and 29 years old in good health. Some clones in this sample may be carry-over from other donors' samples. Sequencing was performed on naive CD4+ T cells from PBMCs. This sample's subset: CD45RA+ positively selected. The CDR3 loop reads CASSLTIRGYEQYF. The CDR3, as DNA: TGTGCCAGCAGCTTAACCATCCGGGGTTACGAGCAGTACTTC.